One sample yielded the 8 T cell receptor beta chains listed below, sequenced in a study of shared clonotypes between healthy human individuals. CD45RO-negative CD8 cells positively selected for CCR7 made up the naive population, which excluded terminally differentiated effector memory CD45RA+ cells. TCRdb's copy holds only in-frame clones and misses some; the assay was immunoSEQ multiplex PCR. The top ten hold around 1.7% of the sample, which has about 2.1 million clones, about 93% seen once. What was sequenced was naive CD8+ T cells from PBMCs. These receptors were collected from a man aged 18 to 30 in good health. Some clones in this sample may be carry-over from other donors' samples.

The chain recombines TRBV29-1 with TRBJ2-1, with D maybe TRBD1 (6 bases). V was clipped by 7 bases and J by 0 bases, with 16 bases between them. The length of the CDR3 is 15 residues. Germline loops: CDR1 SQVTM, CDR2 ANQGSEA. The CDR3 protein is CSASSGTSSYNEQFF. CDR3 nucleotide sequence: TGCAGCGCCTCGTCCGGGACAAGCTCCTACAATGAGCAGTTCTTC.

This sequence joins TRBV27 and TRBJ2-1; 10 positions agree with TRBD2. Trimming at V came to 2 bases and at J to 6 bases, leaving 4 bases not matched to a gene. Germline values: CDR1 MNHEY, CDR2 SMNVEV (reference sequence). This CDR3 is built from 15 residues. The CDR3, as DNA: TGTGCCAGCAGTTTACTAGCGGGAGAGGGCAATGAGCAGTTCTTC. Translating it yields CASSLLAGEGNEQFF.

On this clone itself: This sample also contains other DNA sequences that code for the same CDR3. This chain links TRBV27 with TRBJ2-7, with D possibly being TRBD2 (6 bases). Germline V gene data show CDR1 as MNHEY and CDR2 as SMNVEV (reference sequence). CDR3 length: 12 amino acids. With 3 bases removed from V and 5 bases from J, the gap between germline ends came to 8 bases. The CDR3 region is CASSFGGHEQYF. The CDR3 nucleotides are TGTGCCAGCAGTTTCGGGGGACACGAGCAGTACTTC.

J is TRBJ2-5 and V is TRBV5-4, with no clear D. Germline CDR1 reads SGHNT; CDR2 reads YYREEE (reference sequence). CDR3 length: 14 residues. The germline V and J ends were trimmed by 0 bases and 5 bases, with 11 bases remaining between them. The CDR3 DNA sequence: TGTGCCAGCAGCTTGGCCGTTCCCGGGGAGACCCAGTACTTC. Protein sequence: CASSLAVPGETQYF.

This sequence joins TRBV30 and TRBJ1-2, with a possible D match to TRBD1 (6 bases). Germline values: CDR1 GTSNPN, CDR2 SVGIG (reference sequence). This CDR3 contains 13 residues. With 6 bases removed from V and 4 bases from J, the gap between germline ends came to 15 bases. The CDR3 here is CACHRTATYGYTF. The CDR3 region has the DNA TGTGCCTGCCACAGGACAGCCACCTATGGCTACACCTTC.

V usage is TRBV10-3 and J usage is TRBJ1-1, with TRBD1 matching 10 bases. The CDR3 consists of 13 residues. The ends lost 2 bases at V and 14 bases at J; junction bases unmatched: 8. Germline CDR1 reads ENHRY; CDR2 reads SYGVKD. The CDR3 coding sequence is TGTGCCATCAGTGAGGCGACAGGGGGCGGGTTATTCTTT. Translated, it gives CAISEATGGGLFF.

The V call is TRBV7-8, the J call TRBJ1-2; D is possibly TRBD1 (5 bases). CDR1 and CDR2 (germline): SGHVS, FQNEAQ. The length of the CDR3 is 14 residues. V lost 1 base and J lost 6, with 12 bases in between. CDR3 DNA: TGTGCCAGCAGCTTAGTGAAGGGGCAGGATGGCTACACCTTC. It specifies CASSLVKGQDGYTF.

The CDR3 nucleotides are TGTGCCAGCAGTTTTAGGGACGGCTTCCCGAACACCGGGGAGCTGTTTTTT. Translated, it gives CASSFRDGFPNTGELFF. This chain joins TRBV27 and TRBJ2-2, with D perhaps assigned TRBD1 or TRBD2 (5 bases each). Germline CDR1 and CDR2: MNHEY and SMNVEV (reference sequence). Trimming removed 3 bases at V and 0 bases at J, with 14 bases between. The CDR3 contains 17 residues.